These 27 T cell receptor beta chains originate from one sample sequenced in a study of blood T cell repertoires in COVID-19. The data were produced by immunoSEQ multiplex PCR, yet TCRdb's version contains in-frame clones alone and is incomplete. The sample shows about 190,000 clones, approximately 80% of them seen only once. Material: peripheral blood. The receptor set was obtained from a woman between 45 and 60 years old with acute or convalescent COVID-19.

The table lists this clone with a few counts. V gene TRBV20-1 combines with J gene TRBJ1-1, with D possibly being TRBD1 (6 bases). Trimming took 5 bases from V and 11 from J, leaving 15 bases between them. The CDR3 is 11 amino acids. The germline V gene has CDR1 DFQATT and CDR2 SNEGSKA (reference sequence). CDR3 nucleotide sequence: TGCAGTGCTCAGATCGGGGGGCTGGCTTTCTTT. Its translation is CSAQIGGLAFF.

The chain couples TRBV4-1 to TRBJ1-2, with 10 bases aligning to TRBD1. V lost 1 base and J lost 7; bases outside the gene matches: 9. The CDR3 loop spans 16 amino acids. Per germline, CDR1 MGHRA and CDR2 YSYEKL. The CDR3 loop is CASSQVGTGEVGGYTF. The CDR3 DNA sequence: TGCGCCAGCAGCCAAGTGGGGACAGGGGAAGTTGGTGGCTACACCTTC.

The rearrangement joins TRBV19 to TRBJ2-7; 8 bases match TRBD1. The CDR3 is 14 amino acids. The germline V gene encodes CDR1 LNHDA and CDR2 SQIVND (reference sequence). V gave up 5 bases and J gave up 3 bases; unmatched junction bases: 6. The CDR3 is CASSARDRFYEQYF. The CDR3 coding sequence is TGTGCCAGTAGTGCCCGGGACAGGTTCTACGAGCAGTACTTC.

This clone showed up just a few times. The gene calls are TRBV25-1 and TRBJ1-4, with D perhaps matching TRBD1 (6 bases). The CDR3 has 13 residues. V was pared by 4 bases and J by 7 bases, with 10 bases between. Germline CDR1 MGHDK, CDR2 SYGVNS. The CDR3 DNA reads as TGTGCCAGCAGTGCGACAGGAACTGAAAAACTGTTTTTT. It translates to CASSATGTEKLFF.

The chain's CDR3 is CASRTGGTEAFF. Written as DNA, the CDR3 is TGTGCCAGCAGGACAGGGGGAACTGAAGCTTTCTTT. The genes are TRBV28 and TRBJ1-1, with 9 bases fitting TRBD1. The CDR3 has 12 residues. With 6 bases clipped from V and 5 bases from J, the junction kept 1 base outside the gene matches. Per germline, CDR1 MDHEN and CDR2 SYDVKM.

The genes are TRBV12-5 and TRBJ2-3; no definite D call. Germline lookup yields CDR1 LGHNT and CDR2 FRNRAP. The CDR3 length is 13 residues. Trimming removed 4 bases from V and 4 bases from J, with 9 bases in between. The CDR3 sequence: CASGSHSADTQYF. The CDR3 region has the DNA TGTGCTAGTGGTTCTCATTCGGCAGATACGCAGTATTTT. Drawing the rest from reference TRBV12-5 and TRBJ2-3, the complete variable domain is DARVTQTPRHKVTEMGQEVTMRCQPILGHNTVFWYRQTMMQGLELLAYFRNRAPLDDSGMPKDRFSAEMPDATLATLKIQPSEPRDSAVYFCASGSHSADTQYFGPGTRLTVL.

DNA for the CDR3: TGTGCCACCAGTGAGGCAGGGTCCTCAAACTATGGCTACACCTTC. This encodes CATSEAGSSNYGYTF. This rearrangement joins TRBV24-1 to TRBJ1-2; a possible D gene is TRBD1 (5 bases). CDR3 length equals 15 residues. Between the trimmed V and J ends, which lost 4 bases and 2 bases, there was a span of 13 bases. Germline V lookup: CDR1 KGHDR, CDR2 SFDVKD.

This clone was counted only a few times. This sequence joins TRBV6-5 and TRBJ2-7; 10 bases align to TRBD1. J was trimmed by 5 bases and V by 6 bases; bases with no gene match: 10. The CDR3 sequence is 15 residues long. CDR1 is MNHEY, CDR2 SVGAGI, per germline. The CDR3 here is CASRAGQGLWDEQYF. DNA for the CDR3: TGTGCCAGCAGGGCGGGACAGGGGTTGTGGGACGAGCAGTACTTC.

This clone was recorded once. The CDR3 loop is CAIFDRGKETQYF. CDR3 DNA: TGTGCCATTTTCGACAGGGGAAAAGAGACCCAGTACTTC. The rearrangement links TRBV5-4 to TRBJ2-5; 8 bases are shared with TRBD1. The germline CDR1 and CDR2 sequences are SGHNT and YYREEE (reference sequence). This CDR3 is built from 13 residues. V lost 9 bases and J lost 3; bases outside the gene matches: 7.

This chain links TRBV5-4 with TRBJ1-1; D is ambiguous. The V end lost 0 bases, the J end lost 0 bases, and 9 bases lay between the germline ends. This CDR3 has 15 residues. The germline gives CDR1 SGHNT, CDR2 YYREEE (reference sequence). CDR3 sequence (DNA): TGTGCCAGCAGCTTGGATCAGGTCATGAACACTGAAGCTTTCTTT. Translation gives CASSLDQVMNTEAFF.

V usage is TRBV7-2 and J usage is TRBJ2-1, with 8 bases identical to TRBD2. This CDR3 has 17 residues. Germline assignment: CDR1 SGHTA and CDR2 FQGNSA. The trim removed 0 bases at V and 7 bases at J, leaving 11 bases unmatched. The CDR3, as DNA: TGTGCCAGCAGCTTAGCCACACGGCGGGAGGCCCCGAATGAGCAGTTCTTC. Protein sequence: CASSLATRREAPNEQFF.

The V call is TRBV15, the J call TRBJ1-2, with 9 positions matching TRBD1. The length of the CDR3 is 17 residues. Germline V gene sequence: CDR1 LNHNV, CDR2 YYDKDF (reference sequence). V was clipped by 3 bases and J by 5 bases; unmatched bases: 13. CDR3 nucleotides: TGTGCCACCAGCAGTACAGGGGGCTCCGGTAGCGATTATGGCTACACCTTC. It translates to CATSSTGGSGSDYGYTF.

The rearrangement links TRBV28 to TRBJ2-7; TRBD1 is a possible D gene (5 bases). Germline CDR1 is MDHEN and CDR2 is SYDVKM. This CDR3 comprises 14 residues. Trimming removed 6 bases at V and 1 base at J, with 13 bases between. CDR3 DNA: TGTGCCAGCAGCCGTACAGGACCGTCCTACGAGCAGTACTTC. Encoded protein: CASSRTGPSYEQYF.

V and J are TRBV5-5 and TRBJ2-1; 8 bases fit TRBD2. J lost 4 bases, V lost 1 base, and 4 bases had no gene match. This CDR3 has 15 amino acids. The germline V gene encodes CDR1 SGHKS and CDR2 YYEKEE (reference sequence). In DNA, the CDR3 is TGTGCCAGCAGCTTGAAGGCTAGCGGGTACAATGAGCAGTTCTTC. Its translation is CASSLKASGYNEQFF.

This chain joins TRBV5-8 and TRBJ1-5, with TRBD1 matching over 9 bases. The J segment lost 7 bases and the V segment lost 3 bases, leaving 5 bases of the junction unmatched. This CDR3 is built from 14 residues. Germline V lookup: CDR1 SGHTS, CDR2 YDEGEE. Here the CDR3 reads CASSSRQGVQPQHF. CDR3 nucleotide sequence: TGTGCCAGCAGCTCTCGACAGGGGGTCCAGCCCCAGCATTTT. The variable domain in full, completed from reference TRBV5-8 and TRBJ1-5, reads EAGVTQSPTHLIKTRGQQATLRCSPISGHTSVYWYQQALGLGLQFLLWYDEGEERNRGNFPPRFSGRQFPNYSSELNVNALELEDSALYLCASSSRQGVQPQHFGDGTRLSIL.

The CDR3 protein is CSASQPGVNEQYF. The CDR3 coding sequence is TGCAGTGCTAGTCAGCCCGGGGTGAACGAGCAGTACTTC. The chain is built from TRBV20-1 and TRBJ2-7, with D perhaps matching TRBD2 (5 bases). This CDR3 has 13 residues. Trimming removed 3 bases at V and 5 bases at J, with 14 bases between. Per germline, CDR1 DFQATT and CDR2 SNEGSKA (reference sequence).

This clone was seen just once. The chain has TRBV7-9 and TRBJ1-1, with D maybe TRBD1 (5 bases). Per the germline V gene, CDR1 is SEHNR and CDR2 is FQNEAQ (reference sequence). This CDR3 has 11 residues. V was clipped by 4 bases and J by 7 bases, with 7 bases between them. The CDR3 coding sequence is TGTGCCAGCAGCTGGGGGGGTGAAGCTTTCTTT. Its translation: CASSWGGEAFF.

The count of this clone is one. The chain employs TRBV7-2 and TRBJ1-1, with D perhaps matching TRBD1 (5 bases). The CDR3 is 15 amino acids. V shed 2 bases and J shed 1 base, with 11 bases lying between them. The germline V gene encodes CDR1 SGHTA and CDR2 FQGNSA. The CDR3 DNA reads TGTGCCAGCAGCTTACAGCCGCAGGGGAACACTGAAGCTTTCTTT. This codes for CASSLQPQGNTEAFF.

The chain's CDR3 is CASSSTRDTQYF. The CDR3 nucleotides read TGTGCCAGCAGTTCTACCAGGGATACGCAGTATTTT. The chain is built from TRBV6-5 and TRBJ2-3; D unresolved. CDR1 and CDR2 from the germline V gene are MNHEY and SVGAGI. The germline V and J ends were trimmed by 4 bases and 6 bases, with 8 bases remaining between them. This CDR3 contains 12 residues.

This sequence joins TRBV18 and TRBJ2-7; TRBD1 matches at 7 bases. Losses at the gene ends were 2 bases for V and 4 bases for J; bases not matched to a gene: 5. The germline CDR1 and CDR2 sequences are KGHSH and LQKENI. There are 14 residues in the CDR3. CDR3 coding DNA: TGTGCCAGCTCACCAGAGACAGGGCTTTACGAGCAGTACTTC. The encoded protein is CASSPETGLYEQYF.

The chain is built from TRBV2 and TRBJ1-1; D is undetermined. With 2 bases removed from V and 7 bases from J, the gap between germline ends came to 20 bases. CDR3 size: 16 residues. Germline CDR1 SNHLY, CDR2 FYNNEI. Here the CDR3 reads CASSEIGPEFEGEAFF. The CDR3, as DNA: TGTGCCAGCAGTGAAATAGGCCCGGAGTTTGAGGGTGAAGCTTTCTTT.

The rearrangement uses TRBV5-1 and TRBJ2-3, with 8 positions matching TRBD1. V shed 3 bases, J shed 2 bases, and the junction held 5 bases outside the gene matches. Germline CDR1 is SGHRS and CDR2 is YFSETQ. The CDR3 consists of 15 residues. CDR3 residues: CASSSTRGPTDTQYF. DNA for the CDR3: TGCGCCAGCAGCTCCACCAGGGGGCCCACAGATACGCAGTATTTT. Full variable domain (rest looked up from reference TRBV5-1 and TRBJ2-3): KAGVTQTPRYLIKTRGQQVTLSCSPISGHRSVSWYQQTPGQGLQFLFEYFSETQRNKGNFPGRFSGRQFSNSRSEMNVSTLELGDSALYLCASSSTRGPTDTQYFGPGTRLTVL.

DNA of the CDR3: TGTGCCAGCAGCTTATTCCCAGGGGGCGCGAGTAATGAAAAACTGTTTTTT. Its protein product is CASSLFPGGASNEKLFF. The chain is built from TRBV7-2 and TRBJ1-4, with TRBD1 identical over 8 bases. J was trimmed by 4 bases and V by 2 bases; bases with no gene match: 9. Germline V CDR1 and CDR2: SGHTA, FQGNSA. This CDR3 region has 17 residues.

The chain couples TRBV7-2 to TRBJ2-1; D is possibly TRBD1 (5 bases). This CDR3 is built from 17 residues. Germline V gives CDR1 SGHTA, CDR2 FQGNSA. V shed 5 bases and J shed 4 bases, with 21 bases lying between them. The CDR3 region is CASSPQGGAGIYNEQFF. The CDR3 DNA is TGTGCCAGCAGCCCCCAGGGTGGTGCAGGCATATACAATGAGCAGTTCTTC.

This clone occurred a few times. This sequence joins TRBV28 and TRBJ2-3; 8 bases are shared with TRBD1. CDR1 is MDHEN, CDR2 SYDVKM, per germline. Trimming removed 8 bases from V and 0 bases from J; junction bases left unmatched: 7. The CDR3 covers 15 residues. The CDR3 is CASVNRGASTDTQYF. CDR3 coding DNA: TGTGCCAGCGTAAACAGGGGGGCTAGCACAGATACGCAGTATTTT.

The genes are TRBV24-1 and TRBJ1-1; TRBD1 matches at 8 bases. V shed 9 bases, J shed 5 bases, and the junction held 7 bases outside the gene matches. Germline V gene lookup returns CDR1 KGHDR and CDR2 SFDVKD. CDR3 length: 13 amino acids. The CDR3 DNA reads TGTGCCACCTCACAGGGGGGTCGAACTGAAGCTTTCTTT. Protein product: CATSQGGRTEAFF.

The chain joins TRBV4-2 to TRBJ2-1, with 10 bases matching TRBD2. Unmatched junction bases numbered 11, after V lost 6 bases and J lost 9 bases. Germline V lookup: CDR1 LGHNA, CDR2 YNFKEQ. The CDR3 covers 15 residues. The CDR3 region is CASSLLAGNFGEQFF. As DNA, the CDR3 is TGTGCCAGCAGTCTACTAGCGGGGAATTTCGGTGAGCAGTTCTTC.